This T cell receptor (beta chain) was identified during a study of tumor and adjacent non-tumor tissue in lung cancer. Study information: There were 12 adenocarcinoma, a couple of squamous cell carcinoma and 1 small cell lung cancer cases.

On this clonotype itself: Its target is unknown. At one end the junction does not follow the germline gene, possibly because of a read error.

The germline V gene has CDR1 SGHAT and CDR2 FQNNGV. This CDR3 region has 15 residues. Study results and limitations: Compared with tumor, normal lung showed significantly lower TCR diversity. In normal lung, the top 100 clones were significantly more dominant than in tumor. Higher tumor TCR diversity was associated with shorter survival.

A modified ARM-PCR protocol with three rounds of nested PCR amplified TCRbeta. TCRdb reprocessed the multiplex PCR reads via MiXCR and lists one record per CDR3 protein. The sample comprises 100,000 to 150,000 distinct CDR3 sequences, 66% of which are singletons, and 9.5% to 15% rests with the top ten. No cell sorting was done before RNA was extracted from the tissue. The chain recombines TRBV11-2 with TRBJ1-5; tentative D call: TRBD1 (6 bases). Sample: lung tumor tissue. This TCR came from a man in his thirties or forties with non-small cell lung cancer. The CDR3 is CVSSPTGYSNQPQHF. The CDR3 DNA sequence: TGTGTCAGCAGTCCTACAGGGTATAGCAATCAGCCCCAGCATTTT.